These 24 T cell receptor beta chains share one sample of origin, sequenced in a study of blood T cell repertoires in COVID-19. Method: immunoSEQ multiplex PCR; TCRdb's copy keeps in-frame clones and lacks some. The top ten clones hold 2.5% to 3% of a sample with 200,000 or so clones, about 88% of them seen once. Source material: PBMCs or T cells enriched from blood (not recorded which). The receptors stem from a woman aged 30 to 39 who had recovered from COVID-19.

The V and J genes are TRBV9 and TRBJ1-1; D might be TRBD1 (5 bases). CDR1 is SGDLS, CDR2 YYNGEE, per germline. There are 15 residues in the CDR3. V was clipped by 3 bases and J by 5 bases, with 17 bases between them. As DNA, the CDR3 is TGTGCCAGCAGCGCTGCAGGGAGGTTGGGGACTGAAGCTTTCTTT. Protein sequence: CASSAAGRLGTEAFF.

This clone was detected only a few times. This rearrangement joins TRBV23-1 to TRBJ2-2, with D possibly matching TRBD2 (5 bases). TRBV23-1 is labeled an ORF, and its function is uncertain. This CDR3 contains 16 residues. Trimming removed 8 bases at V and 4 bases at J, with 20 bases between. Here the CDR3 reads CASPPPEGLVTGELFF. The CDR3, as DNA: TGCGCCAGCCCACCACCCGAGGGATTGGTCACCGGGGAGCTGTTTTTT.

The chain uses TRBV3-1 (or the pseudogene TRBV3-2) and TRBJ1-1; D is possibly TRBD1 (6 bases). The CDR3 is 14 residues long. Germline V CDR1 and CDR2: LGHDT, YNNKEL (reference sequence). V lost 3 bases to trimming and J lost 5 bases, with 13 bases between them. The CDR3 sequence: CASSHVGAETEAFF. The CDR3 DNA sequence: TGTGCCAGCAGCCACGTGGGGGCGGAGACTGAAGCTTTCTTT.

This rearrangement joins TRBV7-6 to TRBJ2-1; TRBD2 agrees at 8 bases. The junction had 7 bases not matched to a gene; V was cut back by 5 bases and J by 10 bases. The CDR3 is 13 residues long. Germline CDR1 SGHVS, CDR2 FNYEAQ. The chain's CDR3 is CASSPGGLKEQFF. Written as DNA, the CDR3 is TGTGCCAGCAGCCCGGGGGGGCTAAAGGAGCAGTTCTTC.

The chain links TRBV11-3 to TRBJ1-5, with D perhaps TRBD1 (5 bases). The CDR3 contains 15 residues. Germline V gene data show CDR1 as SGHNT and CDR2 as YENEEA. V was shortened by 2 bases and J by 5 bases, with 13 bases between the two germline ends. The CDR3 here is CASSLWGGGDQPQHF. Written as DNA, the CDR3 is TGTGCCAGCAGCTTATGGGGTGGGGGGGATCAGCCCCAGCATTTT.

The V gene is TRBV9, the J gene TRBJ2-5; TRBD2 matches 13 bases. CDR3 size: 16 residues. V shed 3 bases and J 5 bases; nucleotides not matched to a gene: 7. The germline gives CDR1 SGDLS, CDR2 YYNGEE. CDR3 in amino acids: CASSETSGGAGETQYF. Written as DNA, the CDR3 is TGTGCCAGCAGCGAAACTAGCGGGGGGGCCGGTGAGACCCAGTACTTC.

The CDR3 DNA sequence: TGTGCCAGCAGCTTAGCGAGCGGGGGGGCGGCCGAGCAGTACTTC. Its translation is CASSLASGGAAEQYF. V usage is TRBV7-9 and J usage is TRBJ2-7, with TRBD2 identical over 10 bases. Trimming took 0 bases from V and 6 from J; bases not matched to a gene: 5. The CDR3 is made up of 15 amino acids. Per germline, CDR1 SEHNR and CDR2 FQNEAQ (reference sequence). The full variable domain, completed using reference TRBV7-9 and TRBJ2-7, is DTGVSQNPRHKITKRGQNVTFRCDPISEHNRLYWYRQTLGQGPEFLTYFQNEAQLEKSRLLSDRFSAERPKGSFSTLEIQRTEQGDSAMYLCASSLASGGAAEQYFGPGTRLTVT.

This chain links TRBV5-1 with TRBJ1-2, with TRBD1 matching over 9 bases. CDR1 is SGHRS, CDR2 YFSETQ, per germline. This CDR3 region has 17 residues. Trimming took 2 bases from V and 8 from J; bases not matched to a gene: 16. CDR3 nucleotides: TGCGCCAGCAGCTTAAATGTGGTACGCGGGACAGGGAACGGCTACACCTTC. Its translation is CASSLNVVRGTGNGYTF.

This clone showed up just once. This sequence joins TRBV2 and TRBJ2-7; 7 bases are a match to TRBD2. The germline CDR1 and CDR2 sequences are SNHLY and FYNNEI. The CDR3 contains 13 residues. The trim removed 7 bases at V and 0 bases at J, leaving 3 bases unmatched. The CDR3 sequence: CASKAGSSYEQYF. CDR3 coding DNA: TGTGCCAGCAAAGCGGGGAGCTCCTACGAGCAGTACTTC.

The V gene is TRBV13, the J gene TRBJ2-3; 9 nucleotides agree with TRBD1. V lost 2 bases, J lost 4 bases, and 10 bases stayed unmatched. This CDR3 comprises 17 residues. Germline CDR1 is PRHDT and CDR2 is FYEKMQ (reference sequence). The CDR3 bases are TGTGCCAGCAGCTTATTACTTGGGACAGGGAACGCAGATACGCAGTATTTT. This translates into CASSLLLGTGNADTQYF.

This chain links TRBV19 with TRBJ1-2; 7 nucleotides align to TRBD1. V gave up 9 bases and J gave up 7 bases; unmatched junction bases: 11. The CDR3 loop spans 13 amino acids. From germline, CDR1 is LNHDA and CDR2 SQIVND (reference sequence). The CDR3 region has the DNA TGTGCCAGCGCCCAGACAGGGAGCGCTGGCTACACCTTC. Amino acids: CASAQTGSAGYTF.

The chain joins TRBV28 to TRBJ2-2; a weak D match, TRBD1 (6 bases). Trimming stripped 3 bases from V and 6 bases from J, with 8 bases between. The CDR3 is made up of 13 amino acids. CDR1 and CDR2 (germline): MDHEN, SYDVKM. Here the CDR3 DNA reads TGTGCCAGCAGTTTTTCAGGGGCCGGGGAGCTGTTTTTT. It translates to CASSFSGAGELFF.

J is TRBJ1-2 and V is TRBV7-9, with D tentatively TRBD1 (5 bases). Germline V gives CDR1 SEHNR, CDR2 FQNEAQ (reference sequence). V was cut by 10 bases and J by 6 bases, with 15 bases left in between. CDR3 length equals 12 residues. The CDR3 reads CATQPGRDGYTF. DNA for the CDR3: TGTGCCACCCAGCCTGGCAGGGATGGCTACACCTTC. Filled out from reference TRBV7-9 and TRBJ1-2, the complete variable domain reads DTGVSQNPRHKITKRGQNVTFRCDPISEHNRLYWYRQTLGQGPEFLTYFQNEAQLEKSRLLSDRFSAERPKGSFSTLEIQRTEQGDSAMYLCATQPGRDGYTFGSGTRLTVV.

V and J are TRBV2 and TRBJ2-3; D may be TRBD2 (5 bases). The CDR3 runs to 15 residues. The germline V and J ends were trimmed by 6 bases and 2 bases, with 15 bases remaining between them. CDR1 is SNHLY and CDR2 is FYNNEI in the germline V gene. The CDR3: CASRAQDFDTDTQYF. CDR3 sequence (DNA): TGTGCCAGCAGGGCCCAGGACTTCGACACAGATACGCAGTATTTT.

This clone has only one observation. The CDR3 bases are TGTGCCAGCAGCTTGTTAAGGGGGGGATTGGCAGATACGCAGTATTTT. It yields the protein CASSLLRGGLADTQYF. This rearrangement joins TRBV5-4 to TRBJ2-3; D is perhaps TRBD2 (7 bases). With 1 base removed from V and 4 bases from J, the gap between germline ends came to 16 bases. The V gene's germline CDR1 is SGHNT and CDR2 YYREEE (reference sequence). There are 16 residues in the CDR3. Full variable domain (outside the CDR3, taken from reference TRBV5-4 and TRBJ2-3): ETGVTQSPTHLIKTRGQQVTLRCSSQSGHNTVSWYQQALGQGPQFIFQYYREEENGRGNFPPRFSGLQFPNYSSELNVNALELDDSALYLCASSLLRGGLADTQYFGPGTRLTVL.

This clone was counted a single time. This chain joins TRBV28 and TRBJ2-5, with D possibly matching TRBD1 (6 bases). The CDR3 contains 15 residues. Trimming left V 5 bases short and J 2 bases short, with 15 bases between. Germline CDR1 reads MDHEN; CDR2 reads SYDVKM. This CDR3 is CASSIGTRVQETQYF. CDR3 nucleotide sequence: TGTGCCAGCAGTATCGGGACACGGGTTCAAGAGACCCAGTACTTC.

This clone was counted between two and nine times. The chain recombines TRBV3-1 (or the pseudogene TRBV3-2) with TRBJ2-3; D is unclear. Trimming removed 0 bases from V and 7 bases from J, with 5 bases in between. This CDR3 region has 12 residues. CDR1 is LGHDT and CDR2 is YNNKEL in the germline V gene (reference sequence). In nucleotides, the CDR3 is TGTGCCAGCAGCCAAGACCCAAATACGCAGTATTTT. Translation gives CASSQDPNTQYF.

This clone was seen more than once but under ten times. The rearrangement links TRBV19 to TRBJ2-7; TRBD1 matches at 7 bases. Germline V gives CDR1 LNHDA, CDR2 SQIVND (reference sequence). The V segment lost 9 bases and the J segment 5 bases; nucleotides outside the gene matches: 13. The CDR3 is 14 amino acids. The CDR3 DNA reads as TGTGCCAGGAGGGGATTGACAGGGTCCCACGAGCAGTACTTC. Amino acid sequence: CARRGLTGSHEQYF. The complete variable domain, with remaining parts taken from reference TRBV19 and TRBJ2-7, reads DGGITQSPKYLFRKEGQNVTLSCEQNLNHDAMYWYRQDPGQGLRLIYYSQIVNDFQKGDIAEGYSVSREKKESFPLTVTSAQKNPTAFYLCARRGLTGSHEQYFGPGTRLTVT.

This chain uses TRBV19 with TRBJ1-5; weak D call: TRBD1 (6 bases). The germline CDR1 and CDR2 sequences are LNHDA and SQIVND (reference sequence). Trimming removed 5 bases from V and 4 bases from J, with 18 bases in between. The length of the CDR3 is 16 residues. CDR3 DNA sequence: TGTGCCAGTAGTCGCCAAGATACAGGGTCGAATCAGCCCCAGCATTTT. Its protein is CASSRQDTGSNQPQHF.

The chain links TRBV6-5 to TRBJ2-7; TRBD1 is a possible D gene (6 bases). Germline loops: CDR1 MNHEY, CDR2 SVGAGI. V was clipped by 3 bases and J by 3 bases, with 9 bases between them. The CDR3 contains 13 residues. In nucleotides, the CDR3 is TGTGCCAGCAGTTATTCAGGGGACTACGAGCAGTACTTC. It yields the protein CASSYSGDYEQYF.

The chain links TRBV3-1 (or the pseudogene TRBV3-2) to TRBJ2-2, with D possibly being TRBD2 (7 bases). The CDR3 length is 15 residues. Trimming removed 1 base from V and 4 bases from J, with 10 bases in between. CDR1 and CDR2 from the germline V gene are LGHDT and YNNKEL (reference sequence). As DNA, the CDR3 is TGTGCCAGCAGCCAAGCGAGGGGGGGCACCGGGGAGCTGTTTTTT. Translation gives CASSQARGGTGELFF.

The CDR3, as DNA: TGTGCCAGTACGGATTGGGGGGGGGCAATGGATACGCAGTATTTT. It is translated as CASTDWGGAMDTQYF. The chain joins TRBV19 to TRBJ2-3; D might be TRBD2 (7 bases). The CDR3 contains 15 residues. Germline V lookup: CDR1 LNHDA, CDR2 SQIVND (reference sequence). The V end lost 7 bases, the J end lost 6 bases, and 20 bases lay between the germline ends.

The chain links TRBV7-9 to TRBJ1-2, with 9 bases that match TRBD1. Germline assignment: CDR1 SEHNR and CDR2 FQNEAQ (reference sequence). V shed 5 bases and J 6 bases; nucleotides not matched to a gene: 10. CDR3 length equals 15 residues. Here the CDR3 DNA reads TGTGCCAGCAGCCTACTGGGACAGGGATTTGATGGCTACACCTTC. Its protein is CASSLLGQGFDGYTF.

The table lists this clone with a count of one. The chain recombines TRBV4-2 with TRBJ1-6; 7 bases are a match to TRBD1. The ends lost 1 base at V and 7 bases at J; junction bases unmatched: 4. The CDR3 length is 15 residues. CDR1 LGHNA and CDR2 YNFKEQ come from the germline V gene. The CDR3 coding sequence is TGTGCCAGCAGCCAAGTTTCAGGGGGAAATTCACCCCTCCACTTT. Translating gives CASSQVSGGNSPLHF.